Presented here are 24 T cell receptor beta chains from one specimen sequenced in a study of identical twins. MiXCR was run by TCRdb on the 5' RACE reads, yielding one entry per CDR3 protein. The profile shows approximately 500,000 distinct CDR3 sequences, roughly 15% of them singletons. This same sample was also part of a study on yellow fever vaccine responses in identical twins.

Sequencing used CD4+ T cells sorted from blood. The receptors were sampled from a woman in her late teens or twenties in good health.

The chain joins TRBV19 to TRBJ2-1; 11 positions match TRBD2. The J segment lost 8 bases and the V segment lost 3 bases, leaving 12 bases of the junction unmatched. CDR1 and CDR2 (germline): LNHDA, SQIVND (reference sequence). There are 17 residues in the CDR3. The chain's CDR3 is CASSITSGSIVSDEQFF. CDR3 bases: TGTGCCAGTAGTATTACTAGCGGGAGTATTGTATCTGATGAGCAGTTCTTC.

This clonotype occurred many times. The V call is TRBV3-1, the J call TRBJ1-2, with a possible D match to TRBD1 (6 bases). Trimming took off 10 bases at V and 10 bases at J, with 19 bases between the two ends. Per the germline V gene, CDR1 is LGHDT and CDR2 is YNNKEL (reference sequence). This CDR3 spans 12 amino acids. The CDR3 region has the DNA TGTGCCACCGTAGCGACAGGTGGGCCCTACACCTTC. Encoded protein: CATVATGGPYTF.

The rearrangement uses TRBV12-3 or TRBV12-4 and TRBJ2-3, with D unresolved. V lost 2 bases and J 2 bases, leaving 8 bases between the germline ends. CDR3 length: 14 residues. The CDR3, as DNA: TGTGCCAGCAGTTTACCGACACTCACAGATACGCAGTATTTT. Encoded protein: CASSLPTLTDTQYF.

The chain employs TRBV7-9 and TRBJ2-3, with D possibly TRBD1 on 7 matching bases. Germline CDR1 reads SEHNR; CDR2 reads FQNEAQ (reference sequence). Trimming cost V 3 bases and J 8 bases, with 21 bases left between them. The CDR3 has 16 residues. DNA of the CDR3: TGTGCCAGCAGCTTGGAGGGGGCCAGGACCGGCGGTACGCAGTATTTT. Its protein product is CASSLEGARTGGTQYF.

V and J are TRBV20-1 and TRBJ2-3; D remains unclear. The CDR3 loop spans 16 amino acids. Trimming pared 0 bases from V and 2 bases from J, leaving 15 bases between. Germline V gene data show CDR1 as DFQATT and CDR2 as SNEGSKA (reference sequence). CDR3 in DNA: TGCAGTGCTAGAGATCCGGGTAGCCTATACACAGATACGCAGTATTTT. Translating it yields CSARDPGSLYTDTQYF.

This clonotype was recorded at least ten times. V gene TRBV12-3 or TRBV12-4 combines with J gene TRBJ1-5; maybe TRBD1 (5 bases). V was trimmed by 3 bases and J by 3 bases, leaving 12 bases between them. This CDR3 spans 15 amino acids. The CDR3: CASSFSREANQPQHF. The CDR3 DNA reads as TGTGCCAGCAGTTTCTCCAGGGAAGCCAATCAGCCCCAGCATTTT.

The chain carries TRBV7-9 and TRBJ1-1; the D is unclear. This CDR3 has 15 amino acids. V was pared by 1 base and J by 3 bases, with 12 bases between. CDR1 is SEHNR and CDR2 is FQNEAQ in the germline V gene (reference sequence). In DNA, the CDR3 is TGTGCCAGCAGCTTAGGTGGTTCCGGGTACACTGAAGCTTTCTTT. Residues: CASSLGGSGYTEAFF.

The table lists this clonotype with a few counts. This chain connects TRBV12-3 or TRBV12-4 to TRBJ2-3; 14 bases fit TRBD2. V dropped 6 bases and J dropped 2; count of bases not matched to a gene: 4. This CDR3 contains 16 residues. CDR3 bases: TGTGCCAGCAGACGGACTAGCGGGGGGAACACAGATACGCAGTATTTT. Amino acids: CASRRTSGGNTDTQYF.

This clonotype was found a few times. This rearrangement joins TRBV3-1 to TRBJ2-1; the match to TRBD2 covers 13 bases. Germline CDR1 and CDR2: LGHDT and YNNKEL (reference sequence). The length of the CDR3 is 17 residues. V was clipped by 1 base and J by 6 bases; unmatched bases: 6. The DNA of the CDR3 is TGTGCCAGCAGCCAAGGAACTAGCGGGAGGGTGGGCAATGAGCAGTTCTTC. It translates to CASSQGTSGRVGNEQFF.

The genes are TRBV25-1 and TRBJ2-3, with 7 bases matching TRBD2. The CDR3 loop spans 16 amino acids. V dropped 8 bases and J dropped 0; count of bases not matched to a gene: 11. Germline CDR1 reads MGHDK; CDR2 reads SYGVNS. CDR3 DNA: TGTGCCAGCCATCCTGGACTAGGAGCTAGCACAGATACGCAGTATTTT. Translation gives CASHPGLGASTDTQYF.

This clonotype has at least ten counts. This chain connects TRBV24-1 to TRBJ2-1; D could derive from TRBD1 or TRBD2 (5 bases each). The CDR3 is 13 amino acids. Between the trimmed V and J ends, which lost 6 bases and 7 bases, there was a span of 12 bases. From germline, CDR1 is KGHDR and CDR2 SFDVKD. CDR3 nucleotide sequence: TGTGCCACCAGTATTGGGGGTAGGAATGAGCAGTTCTTC. Protein: CATSIGGRNEQFF.

This clonotype has ten or more counts. At one boundary the junction diverges from the germline segment, which might be a read error. The chain recombines TRBV7-8 with TRBJ2-5; D is unresolved. CDR3 length: 15 amino acids. In germline, CDR1 is SGHVS, CDR2 FQNEAQ. CDR3 nucleotides: TGTGCCAGCAGCTTAGAATGGGCCCACCAGGAGACCCAGTACTTC. Translating gives CASSLEWAHQETQYF. The full variable domain, completed using reference TRBV7-8 and TRBJ2-5, is GAGVSQSPRYKVAKRGQDVALRCDPISGHVSLFWYQQALGQGPEFLTYFQNEAQLDKSGLPSDRFFAERPEGSVSTLKIQRTQQEDSAVYLCASSLEWAHQETQYFGPGTRLLVL.

This clonotype was counted between two and nine times. V and J are TRBV14 and TRBJ1-1; D possibly corresponds to TRBD1 (6 bases). CDR3 length: 16 amino acids. The germline gives CDR1 SGHDN, CDR2 FVKESK. V was pared by 0 bases and J by 3 bases, with 14 bases between. CDR3 in amino acids: CASSQEGQGLDTEAFF. In DNA form, the CDR3 reads TGTGCCAGCAGCCAAGAAGGCCAGGGGCTCGACACTGAAGCTTTCTTT.

The chain employs TRBV11-2 and TRBJ2-5; 13 bases are a match to TRBD2. Trimming cost V 4 bases and J 8 bases; bases outside gene matches: 10. Germline values: CDR1 SGHAT, CDR2 FQNNGV. The CDR3 consists of 16 residues. Written as DNA, the CDR3 is TGTGCCAGCAGCTCACTAGCGGGAGGGCCGGGTCCAACCCAGTACTTC. Amino acids: CASSSLAGGPGPTQYF.

There are a few counts of this clonotype. V gene TRBV20-1 combines with J gene TRBJ2-3, with D possibly TRBD1 on 5 matching bases. The CDR3 sequence is 13 residues long. Germline V gene sequence: CDR1 DFQATT, CDR2 SNEGSKA (reference sequence). The CDR3 spells CRLLGKGTDTQYF. DNA for the CDR3: TGCAGACTTTTGGGGAAGGGGACAGATACGCAGTATTTT.

V gene TRBV20-1 combines with J gene TRBJ2-5; TRBD1 agrees at 7 bases. The CDR3 runs to 13 residues. Germline assignment: CDR1 DFQATT and CDR2 SNEGSKA (reference sequence). J was trimmed by 4 bases and V by 8 bases; bases with no gene match: 10. The CDR3 spells CSYETGKIETQYF. DNA of the CDR3: TGCAGTTACGAGACAGGGAAGATAGAGACCCAGTACTTC.

The chain carries TRBV28 and TRBJ2-2; either TRBD1 or TRBD2 may supply D (6 bases each). Looked up from germline, CDR1 is MDHEN and CDR2 is SYDVKM. This CDR3 region has 18 residues. Trimming removed 6 bases at V and 3 bases at J, with 23 bases between. CDR3 sequence: CASSRPSVGASDTGELFF. Here the CDR3 DNA reads TGTGCCAGCAGCCGACCTAGCGTGGGGGCCTCGGACACCGGGGAGCTGTTTTTT.

This clonotype was counted a single time. The chain joins TRBV5-1 to TRBJ2-3; a possible D gene is TRBD2 (6 bases). The V gene's germline CDR1 is SGHRS and CDR2 YFSETQ. Trimming pared 3 bases from V and 2 bases from J, leaving 16 bases between. This CDR3 is built from 16 residues. CDR3 protein: CASSSRAGTATDTQYF. DNA of the CDR3: TGCGCCAGCAGCTCCCGTGCGGGGACCGCCACAGATACGCAGTATTTT.

Written as DNA, the CDR3 is TGCGCCAGCAGCTTGGATCCCGGGGGGGAAAGTGAAGCTTTCTTT. Residues: CASSLDPGGESEAFF. This sequence joins TRBV5-1 and TRBJ1-1; possibly TRBD1 for D (5 bases). CDR3 size: 15 residues. Germline CDR1 is SGHRS and CDR2 is YFSETQ. Trimming left V 0 bases short and J 7 bases short, with 16 bases between.

V and J are TRBV21-1 and TRBJ2-7; the D segment call TRBD1 is taken from the table without a DNA check. TRBV21-1 is a pseudogene locus. This CDR3 contains 17 residues. The CDR3 here is CASSKSPGQGLVYEQYV. The CDR3, as DNA: TGTGCCAGCAGCAAATCCCCGGGGCAGGGGCTCGTCTACGAGCAGTACGTC.

Concerning this clonotype itself: The junction shows a germline mismatch at one end, possibly a read error. This chain uses TRBV20-1 with TRBJ2-3; D assignment may be TRBD1 or TRBD2 (6 bases each). Germline V gene data show CDR1 as DFQATT and CDR2 as SNEGSKA (reference sequence). The CDR3 contains 17 residues. In DNA form, the CDR3 reads TGCTGTGCTAGGGGGGTTGGGGGGCGAGTGGGCACAGATACGCAGTATTTT. This sequence encodes CCARGVGGRVGTDTQYF.

This sequence joins TRBV21-1 and TRBJ2-7. TRBV21-1 is labeled a pseudogene. This CDR3 contains 15 residues. CDR3 in DNA: TGTGCCAGCAGCAGATCGACTGAATCTGATTACGAGCAGTACTTC. Its translation: CASSRSTESDYEQYF.

The CDR3 DNA sequence: TGTGCCAGCAGTCTCCGACTAGCGGGAGGCCCCCCCTCCGAGCAGTACTTC. Encoded protein: CASSLRLAGGPPSEQYF. The chain is built from TRBV12-3 or TRBV12-4 and TRBJ2-7; 13 nucleotides align to TRBD2. The CDR3 consists of 17 residues. The J segment lost 6 bases and the V segment lost 5 bases, leaving 13 bases of the junction unmatched.

This clonotype was recorded a few times. This chain's CDR3 is CASSEQDANTGELFF. CDR3 in DNA: TGTGCCAGCAGTGAACAGGACGCGAACACCGGGGAGCTGTTTTTT. The rearrangement links TRBV2 to TRBJ2-2; D is ambiguous. The V end was cut by 2 bases, the J end by 0 bases, with 7 bases between. From germline, CDR1 is SNHLY and CDR2 FYNNEI. The CDR3 is made up of 15 amino acids.